The present T cell receptor beta chain was sequenced within a study of PD-1 blockade in classical Hodgkin lymphoma. Whole-study findings and limits: Compared with baseline, CD4+ but not CD8+ TCR diversity had risen significantly by C4D1. Reports described newly diagnosed patients as having lower baseline TCR diversity than healthy donors.

V shed 4 bases and J 10 bases; nucleotides not matched to a gene: 7. The germline V gene encodes CDR1 MGHDK and CDR2 SYGVNS. The length of the CDR3 is 15 residues. The repertoire was sequenced with immunoSEQ multiplex PCR; TCRdb's copy has only in-frame clones and lacks some. This sample has approximately 20,000 clones, with 70% to 90% found just once. The sample's time point: cycle 4 day 1 (C4D1), after 5 to 7 weeks of nivolumab. Each patient relapsed following autologous stem cell transplantation, and prior brentuximab vedotin exposure differed. Isolation of CD4+ T cells from thawed PBMCs was performed by magnetic negative selection. Comment on this clone: Its target is not known.

The material sequenced was CD4+ T cells from blood, taken before the fourth cycle of nivolumab. This TCR was sampled from a human donor with classical Hodgkin lymphoma. This chain uses TRBV25-1 with TRBJ1-6; 10 bases align to TRBD1. The CDR3 DNA follows: TGTGCCAGCAGTGGACCGGGACAGGGGTACTCACCCCTCCACTTT. As protein: CASSGPGQGYSPLHF.